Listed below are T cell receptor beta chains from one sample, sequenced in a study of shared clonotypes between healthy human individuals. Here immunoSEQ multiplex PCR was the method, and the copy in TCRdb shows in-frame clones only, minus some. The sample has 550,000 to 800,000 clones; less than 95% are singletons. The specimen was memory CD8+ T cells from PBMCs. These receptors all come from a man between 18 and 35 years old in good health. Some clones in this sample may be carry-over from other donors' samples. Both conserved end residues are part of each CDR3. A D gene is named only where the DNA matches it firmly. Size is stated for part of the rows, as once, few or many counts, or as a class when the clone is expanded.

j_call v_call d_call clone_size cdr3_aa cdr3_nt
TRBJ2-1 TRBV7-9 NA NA CASSLDDNEQFF TGTGCCAGCAGCTTAGACGACAATGAGCAGTTCTTC
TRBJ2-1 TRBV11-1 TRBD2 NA CASSLGLAGGGNEQFF TGTGCCAGCAGCTTAGGACTAGCGGGAGGGGGCAATGAGCAGTTCTTC
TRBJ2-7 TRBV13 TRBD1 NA CASSLDGLGTGVNEQYF TGTGCCAGCAGCTTAGATGGTTTGGGGACAGGGGTCAACGAGCAGTACTTC
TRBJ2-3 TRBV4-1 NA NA CASSQGGRPHEDTQYF TGCGCCAGCAGCCAAGGGGGCAGACCTCACGAAGATACGCAGTATTTT
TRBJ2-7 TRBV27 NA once CASGIWDNLGEQYF TGTGCCAGCGGAATCTGGGACAACCTTGGCGAGCAGTACTTC
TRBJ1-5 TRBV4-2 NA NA CASSQDRYSNQPQHF TGTGCCAGCAGCCAAGACCGGTATAGCAATCAGCCCCAGCATTTT
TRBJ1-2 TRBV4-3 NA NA CASSQSMRVNYGYTF TGCGCCAGCAGCCAGTCGATGAGGGTTAACTATGGCTACACCTTC
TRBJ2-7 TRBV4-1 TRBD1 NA CASSQLRTGGAYEQYF TGCGCCAGCAGCCAACTACGGACAGGGGGGGCCTACGAGCAGTACTTC
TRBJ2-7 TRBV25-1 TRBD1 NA CASSKYDRGYEQYF TGTGCCAGCAGTAAATACGACAGGGGCTACGAGCAGTACTTC
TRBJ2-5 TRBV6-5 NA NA CASSQGQLETQYF TGTGCCAGCAGCCAAGGACAGTTGGAGACCCAGTACTTC
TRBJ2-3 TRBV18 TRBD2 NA CASSLGPREWTDTQYF TGTGCCAGCTCACTGGGTCCGCGGGAGTGGACAGATACGCAGTATTTT
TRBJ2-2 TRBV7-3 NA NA CASSSPADRPNTGELFF TGTGCCAGCAGCTCCCCCGCCGACAGACCGAACACCGGGGAGCTGTTTTTT
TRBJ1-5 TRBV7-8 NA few CASSLGGFDQPQHF TGTGCCAGCAGCTTAGGGGGTTTTGATCAGCCCCAGCATTTT
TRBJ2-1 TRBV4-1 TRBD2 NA CASSQDLASGRGNEQFF TGCGCCAGCAGCCAAGATTTGGCCAGCGGGAGGGGGAATGAGCAGTTCTTC
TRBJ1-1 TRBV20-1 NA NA CSASLHSEAFF TGCAGTGCTAGCTTGCACAGTGAAGCTTTCTTT
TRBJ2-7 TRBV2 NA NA CASMRPQARNEQYF TGTGCCAGCATGAGGCCACAGGCAAGGAACGAGCAGTACTTC
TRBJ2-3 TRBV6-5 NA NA CASSPPLGTQYF TGTGCCAGCAGTCCCCCTTTGGGTACGCAGTATTTT
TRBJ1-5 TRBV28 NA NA CASTLNPRNLGAQHF TGTGCCAGCACCCTCAACCCCAGGAACCTGGGGGCCCAGCATTTT
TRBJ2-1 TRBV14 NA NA CASSFVHNEQFF TGTGCCAGCAGCTTCGTCCACAATGAGCAGTTCTTC
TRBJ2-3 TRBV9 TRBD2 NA CASSVGGRSTDTQYF TGTGCCAGCAGCGTCGGCGGGAGGTCGACAGATACGCAGTATTTT
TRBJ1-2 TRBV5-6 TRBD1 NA CASSLTPGGLAGYTF TGTGCCAGCAGCTTGACTCCAGGGGGCCTCGCTGGCTACACCTTC
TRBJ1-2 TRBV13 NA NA CASSLGSGGPPMGYTF TGTGCCAGCAGCTTAGGTAGTGGGGGCCCCCCGATGGGCTACACCTTC
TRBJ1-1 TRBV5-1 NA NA CASSPEGGPEAFF TGCGCCAGCAGCCCGGAAGGGGGGCCTGAAGCTTTCTTT
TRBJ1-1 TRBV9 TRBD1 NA CASSLGGQWDPSGAFF TGTGCCAGCAGCTTAGGGGGACAGTGGGATCCTTCTGGAGCTTTCTTT
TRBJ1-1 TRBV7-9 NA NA CASSLAGTEAFF TGTGCCAGCAGCTTAGCAGGGACTGAAGCTTTCTTT
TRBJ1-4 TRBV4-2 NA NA CASSQGAGDEKLFF TGTGCCAGCAGCCAGGGGGCGGGGGACGAAAAACTGTTTTTT
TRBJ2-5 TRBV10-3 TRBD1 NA CAISSRQGGWETQYF TGTGCCATCAGTAGCCGACAGGGGGGTTGGGAGACCCAGTACTTC
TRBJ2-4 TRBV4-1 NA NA CASSQAATGFLDIQYF TGCGCCAGCAGCCAAGCCGCAACAGGGTTTTTAGACATTCAGTACTTC
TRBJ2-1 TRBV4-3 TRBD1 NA CASSRRRTGGYEQFF TGCGCCAGCAGCAGACGACGTACAGGGGGGTATGAGCAGTTCTTC
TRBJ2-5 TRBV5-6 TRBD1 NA CASSLKGQGGETQYF TGTGCCAGCAGCTTAAAGGGACAGGGGGGAGAGACCCAGTACTTC
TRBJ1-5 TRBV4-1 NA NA CASSQRGRNQPQHF TGCGCCAGCAGCCAGAGGGGGAGGAATCAGCCCCAGCATTTT
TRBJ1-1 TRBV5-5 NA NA CASSLSFSYTEAFF TGTGCCAGCAGCTTGAGCTTCTCATACACTGAAGCTTTCTTT
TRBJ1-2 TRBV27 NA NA CASSLKTGSNYGYTF TGTGCCAGCAGTTTGAAAACAGGCTCTAACTATGGCTACACCTTC
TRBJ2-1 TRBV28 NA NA CASSLSRDSYNEQFF TGTGCCAGCAGTTTATCCCGGGACTCCTACAATGAGCAGTTCTTC
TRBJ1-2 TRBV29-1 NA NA CSVEISGGFNYGYTF TGCAGCGTTGAGATCTCGGGGGGGTTTAACTATGGCTACACCTTC
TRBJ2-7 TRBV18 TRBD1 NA CASSPLVRDSHSYEQYF TGTGCCAGCTCACCACTTGTCCGGGACAGCCACTCCTACGAGCAGTACTTC
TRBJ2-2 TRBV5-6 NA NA CASSSTESGTGELFF TGTGCCAGCAGCTCCACGGAGTCGGGCACCGGGGAGCTGTTTTTT
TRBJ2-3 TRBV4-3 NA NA CASSQVYPGAEDTQYF TGCGCCAGCAGCCAAGTTTATCCGGGAGCTGAGGATACGCAGTATTTT
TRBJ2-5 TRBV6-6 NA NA CASSRPERQETQYF TGTGCCAGCAGCCGCCCGGAGAGACAAGAGACCCAGTACTTC
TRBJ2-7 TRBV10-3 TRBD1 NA CAISDFLRGTESYEQYF TGTGCCATCAGTGATTTCCTCCGTGGGACAGAGAGCTACGAGCAGTACTTC
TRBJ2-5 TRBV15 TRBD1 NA CATSRVTGTGVETQYF TGTGCCACCAGCAGAGTGACCGGGACAGGGGTAGAGACCCAGTACTTC
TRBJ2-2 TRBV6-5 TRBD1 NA CASSTRTGSTGELFF TGTGCCAGCAGTACCCGGACAGGGTCCACCGGGGAGCTGTTTTTT
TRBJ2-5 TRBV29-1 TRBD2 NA CSADSGASQETQYF TGCAGCGCTGATAGCGGGGCGTCCCAAGAGACCCAGTACTTC
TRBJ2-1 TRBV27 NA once CASSFRRDDEQFF TGTGCCAGCAGTTTTCGCAGGGACGATGAGCAGTTCTTC
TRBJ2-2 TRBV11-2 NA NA CASSGTAENTGELFF TGTGCCAGCAGTGGGACCGCCGAGAACACCGGGGAGCTGTTTTTT
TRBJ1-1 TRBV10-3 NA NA CAISESQARNTEAFF TGTGCCATCAGTGAGTCGCAGGCTAGGAACACTGAAGCTTTCTTT
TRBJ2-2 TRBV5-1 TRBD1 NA CASSPRTGGTGELFF TGCGCCAGCAGCCCTAGGACAGGGGGCACCGGGGAGCTGTTTTTT
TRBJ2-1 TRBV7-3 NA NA CASSQIQGNEQFF TGTGCCAGCAGCCAGATACAGGGCAATGAGCAGTTCTTC
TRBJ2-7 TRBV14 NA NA CASSPMRYGEQYF TGTGCCAGCAGCCCTATGCGATACGGCGAGCAGTACTTC
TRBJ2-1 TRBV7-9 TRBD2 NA CASSNLAGAYNEQFF TGTGCCAGCAGCAACCTAGCGGGGGCCTACAATGAGCAGTTCTTC
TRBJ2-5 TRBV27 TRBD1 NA CASSPQDRTGETQYF TGTGCCAGCAGTCCCCAGGACAGGACGGGCGAGACCCAGTACTTC
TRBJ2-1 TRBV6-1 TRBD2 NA CASRKSGSIYNEQFF TGTGCCAGCAGAAAGAGCGGGAGTATCTACAATGAGCAGTTCTTC
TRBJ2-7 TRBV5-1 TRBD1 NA CASRGQVSYEQYF TGCGCCAGCCGAGGACAGGTCTCCTACGAGCAGTACTTC
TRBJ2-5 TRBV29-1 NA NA CSVEGSGYQETQYF TGCAGCGTTGAAGGCAGCGGGTACCAAGAGACCCAGTACTTC